Detailed here is one TCR beta chain. Its antigen remains unknown. This specimen belongs to a study of cytotoxic CD8 clonotypes in ibrutinib-treated CLL. General observations from the study: Elevated clonality accompanied ibrutinib response, with a return toward baseline values at progression. Public clonotypes were seen rarely and were contracted or stable on treatment.

Clones were read by immunoSEQ multiplex PCR, and TCRdb kept only the in-frame ones, dropping some. Of some 200,000 clones detected, around 70% appear once; the ten largest clones hold roughly 13%. Germline V gene lookup returns CDR1 MNHEY and CDR2 SVGAGI. The CDR3 runs to 13 residues. V was pared by 6 bases and J by 7 bases, with 4 bases of the junction left unmatched. The clonotype originates from a human donor with chronic lymphocytic leukemia. The input for sequencing was PBMCs, taken after 24 months of ibrutinib treatment. This chain uses TRBV6-5 with TRBJ2-5; 11 nucleotides align to TRBD2. CDR3 DNA sequence: TGTGCCAGCAGCCTTAGCGGGAGGGTGACCCAGTACTTC. Its translation: CASSLSGRVTQYF.